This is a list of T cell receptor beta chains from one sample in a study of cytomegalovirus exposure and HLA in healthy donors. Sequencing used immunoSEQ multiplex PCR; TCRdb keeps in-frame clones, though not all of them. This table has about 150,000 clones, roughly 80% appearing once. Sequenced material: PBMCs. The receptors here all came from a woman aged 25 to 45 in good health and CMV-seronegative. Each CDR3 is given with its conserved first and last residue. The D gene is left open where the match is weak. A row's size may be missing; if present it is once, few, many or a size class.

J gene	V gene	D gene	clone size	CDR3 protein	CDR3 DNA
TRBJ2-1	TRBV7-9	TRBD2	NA	CASSSDGTSGRLWYEQFF	TGTGCCAGCAGCTCCGACGGGACTAGCGGGAGGCTCTGGTATGAGCAGTTCTTC
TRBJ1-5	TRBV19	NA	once	CASRPGHASNQPQHF	TGTGCCAGTAGGCCGGGACACGCGAGCAATCAGCCCCAGCATTTT
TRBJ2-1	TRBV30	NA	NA	CAWSVLVSNEQFF	TGTGCCTGGAGTGTACTAGTCAGCAATGAGCAGTTCTTC
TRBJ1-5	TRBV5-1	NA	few	CASSLGGFSNQPQHF	TGCGCCAGCAGCTTAGGCGGGTTTAGCAATCAGCCCCAGCATTTT
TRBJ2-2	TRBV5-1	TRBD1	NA	CASSPGQWGTGELFF	TGCGCCAGCAGCCCGGGACAGTGGGGCACCGGGGAGCTGTTTTTT
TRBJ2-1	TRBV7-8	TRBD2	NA	CASSLERGERNEQFF	TGTGCCAGCAGCTTAGAGCGGGGGGAAAGAAATGAGCAGTTCTTC
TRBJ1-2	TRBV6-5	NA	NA	CASSYAGSYGYTF	TGTGCCAGCAGTTACGCCGGGAGCTATGGCTACACCTTC
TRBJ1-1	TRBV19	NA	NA	CASTQGRWAEAFF	TGTGCCAGCACCCAGGGAAGGTGGGCTGAAGCTTTCTTT
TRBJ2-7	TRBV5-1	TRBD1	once	CASRDDRGAREQYF	TGCGCCAGCAGAGATGACAGGGGTGCGAGAGAGCAGTACTTC
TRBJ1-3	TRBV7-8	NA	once	CASSLEGPYHRRVYSGNTIYF	TGTGCCAGCAGCTTAGAAGGCCCCTACCACAGGCGTGTCTACTCTGGAAACACCATATATTTT
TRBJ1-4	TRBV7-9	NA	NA	CASSQLGEKLFF	TGTGCCAGCAGCCAACTAGGGGAAAAACTGTTTTTT
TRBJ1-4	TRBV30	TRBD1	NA	CAWSVPGQGFGAEKLFF	TGTGCCTGGAGTGTACCGGGACAGGGGTTCGGGGCGGAAAAACTGTTTTTT
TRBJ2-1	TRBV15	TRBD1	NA	CATEDRSSYNEQFF	TGTGCCACCGAGGACAGGAGCTCCTACAATGAGCAGTTCTTC
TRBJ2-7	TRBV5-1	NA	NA	CASSLTPGLRYEQYF	TGCGCCAGCAGCTTGACCCCCGGTCTTCGCTACGAGCAGTACTTC
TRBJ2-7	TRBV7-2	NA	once	CASSLEGAGGPYEQYF	TGTGCCAGCAGCTTAGAGGGGGCGGGGGGCCCCTACGAGCAGTACTTC
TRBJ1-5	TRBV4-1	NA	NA	CASSPYGQTSNQPQHF	TGCGCCAGCAGCCCTTATGGACAAACTAGCAATCAGCCCCAGCATTTT
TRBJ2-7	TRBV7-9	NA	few	CASSTARSTENYEQYF	TGTGCCAGCAGCACGGCCCGAAGTACAGAGAACTACGAGCAGTACTTC
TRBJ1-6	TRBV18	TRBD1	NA	CASSPSRTGVNSPLHF	TGTGCCAGCTCACCCTCCCGTACAGGGGTCAATTCACCCCTCCACTTT